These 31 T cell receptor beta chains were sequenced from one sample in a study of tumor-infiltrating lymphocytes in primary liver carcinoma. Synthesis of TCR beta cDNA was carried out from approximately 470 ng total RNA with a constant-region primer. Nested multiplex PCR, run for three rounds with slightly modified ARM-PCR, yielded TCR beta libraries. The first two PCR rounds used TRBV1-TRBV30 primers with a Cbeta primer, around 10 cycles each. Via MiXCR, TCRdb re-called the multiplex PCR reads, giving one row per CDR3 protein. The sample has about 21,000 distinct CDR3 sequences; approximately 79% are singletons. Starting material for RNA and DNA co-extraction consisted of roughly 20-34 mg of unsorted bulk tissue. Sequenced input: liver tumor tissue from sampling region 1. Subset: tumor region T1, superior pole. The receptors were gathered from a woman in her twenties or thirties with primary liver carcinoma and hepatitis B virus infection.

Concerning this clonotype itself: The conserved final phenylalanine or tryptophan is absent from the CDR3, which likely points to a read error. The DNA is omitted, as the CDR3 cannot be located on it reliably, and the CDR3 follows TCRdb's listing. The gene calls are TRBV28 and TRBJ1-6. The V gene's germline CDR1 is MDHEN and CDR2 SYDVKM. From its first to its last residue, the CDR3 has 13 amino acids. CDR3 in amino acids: CASSGLSGASPLL.

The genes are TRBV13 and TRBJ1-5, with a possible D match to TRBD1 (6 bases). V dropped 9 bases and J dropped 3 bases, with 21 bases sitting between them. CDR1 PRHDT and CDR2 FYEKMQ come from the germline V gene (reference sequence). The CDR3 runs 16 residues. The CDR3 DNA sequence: TGTGCCAGTAAGGGAAGGTCGGGGGGCGACAATCAGCCCCAGCATTTT. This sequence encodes CASKGRSGGDNQPQHF.

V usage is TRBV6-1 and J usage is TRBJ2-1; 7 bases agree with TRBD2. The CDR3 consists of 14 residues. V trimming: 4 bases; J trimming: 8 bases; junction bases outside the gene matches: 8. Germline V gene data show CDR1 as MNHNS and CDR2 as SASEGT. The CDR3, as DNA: TGTGCCAGCAGTGGGGACTACCCTAGGGATGAGCAGTTCTTC. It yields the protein CASSGDYPRDEQFF.

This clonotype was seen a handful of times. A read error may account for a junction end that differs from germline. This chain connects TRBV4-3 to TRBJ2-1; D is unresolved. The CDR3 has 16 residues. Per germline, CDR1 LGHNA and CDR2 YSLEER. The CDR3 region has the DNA TGCGCCAACAGCCAAGATGCTGGAAGCTCCTACAATGAGCAATTCTTC. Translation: CANSQDAGSSYNEQFF.

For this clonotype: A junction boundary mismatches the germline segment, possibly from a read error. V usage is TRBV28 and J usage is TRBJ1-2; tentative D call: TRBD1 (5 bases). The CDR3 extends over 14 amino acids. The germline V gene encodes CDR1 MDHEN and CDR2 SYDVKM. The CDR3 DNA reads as TGTGCCTGCAGTCTCAACAGGCATCTCGGAGGCTACACCTTC. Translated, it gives CACSLNRHLGGYTF.

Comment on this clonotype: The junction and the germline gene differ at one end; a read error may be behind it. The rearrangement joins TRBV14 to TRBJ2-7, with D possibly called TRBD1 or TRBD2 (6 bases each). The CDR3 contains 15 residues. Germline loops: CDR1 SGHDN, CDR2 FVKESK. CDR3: CASSQAAGTHYVQYF. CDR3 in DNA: TGTGCCAGCAGCCAGGCGGCGGGGACACACTACGTGCAGTACTTC.

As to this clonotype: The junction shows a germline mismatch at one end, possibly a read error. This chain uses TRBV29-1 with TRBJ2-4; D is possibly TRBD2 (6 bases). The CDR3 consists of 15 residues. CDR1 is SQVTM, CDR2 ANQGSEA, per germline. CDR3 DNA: TGCAGCGTTGACGGACTACCGGGAGAAGTGGGCATTCAATACTTC. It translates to CSVDGLPGEVGIQYF.

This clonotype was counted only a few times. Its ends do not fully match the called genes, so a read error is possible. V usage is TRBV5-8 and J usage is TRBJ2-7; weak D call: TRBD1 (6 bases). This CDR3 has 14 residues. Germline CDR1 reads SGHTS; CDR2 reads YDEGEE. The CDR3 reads CASNFNGQPYEQYF. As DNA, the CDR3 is TGTGCCAGCAACTTCAATGGACAGCCCTACGAGCAATACTTC.

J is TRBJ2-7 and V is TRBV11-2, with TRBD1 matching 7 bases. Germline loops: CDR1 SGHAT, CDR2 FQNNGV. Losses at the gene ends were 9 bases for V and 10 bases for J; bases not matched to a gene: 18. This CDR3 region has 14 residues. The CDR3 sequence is CARSHLGIGGEQYF. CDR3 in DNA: TGTGCCAGGAGCCACCTCGGGATAGGGGGCGAACAGTACTTC.

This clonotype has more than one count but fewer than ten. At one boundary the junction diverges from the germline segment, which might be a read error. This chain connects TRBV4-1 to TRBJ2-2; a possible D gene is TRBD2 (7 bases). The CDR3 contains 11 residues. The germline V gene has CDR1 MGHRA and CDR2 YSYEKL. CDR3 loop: CASSQAGGLVF. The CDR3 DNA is TGCGCCAGCAGCCAAGCCGGGGGGCTGGTTTTT.

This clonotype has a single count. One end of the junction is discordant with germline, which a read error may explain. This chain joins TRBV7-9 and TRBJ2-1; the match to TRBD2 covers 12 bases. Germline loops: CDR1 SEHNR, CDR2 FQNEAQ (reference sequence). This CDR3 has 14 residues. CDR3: CASNLDLAGGVQFF. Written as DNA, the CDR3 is TGTGCCAGCAACTTAGATCTAGCGGGAGGGGTACAGTTCTTC.

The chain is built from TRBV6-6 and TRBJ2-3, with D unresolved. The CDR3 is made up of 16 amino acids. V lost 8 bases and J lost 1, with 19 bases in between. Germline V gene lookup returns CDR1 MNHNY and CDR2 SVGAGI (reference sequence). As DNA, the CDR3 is TGTGCCAGCTACCAGACCGGACCTCGACGCACAGATACGCAGTATTTT. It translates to CASYQTGPRRTDTQYF.

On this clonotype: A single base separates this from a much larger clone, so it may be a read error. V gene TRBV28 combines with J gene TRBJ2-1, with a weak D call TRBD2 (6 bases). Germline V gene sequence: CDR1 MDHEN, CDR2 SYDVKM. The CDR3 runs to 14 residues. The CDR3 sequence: CASSRPRGLNEQLF. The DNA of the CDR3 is TGTGCCAGCAGTCGCCCCCGGGGGTTAAATGAGCAGCTCTTC. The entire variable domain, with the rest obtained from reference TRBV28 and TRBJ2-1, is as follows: DVKVTQSSRYLVKRTGEKVFLECVQDMDHENMFWYRQDPGLGLRLIYFSYDVKMKEKGDIPEGYSVSREKKERFSLILESASTNQTSMYLCASSRPRGLNEQLFGPGTRLTVL.

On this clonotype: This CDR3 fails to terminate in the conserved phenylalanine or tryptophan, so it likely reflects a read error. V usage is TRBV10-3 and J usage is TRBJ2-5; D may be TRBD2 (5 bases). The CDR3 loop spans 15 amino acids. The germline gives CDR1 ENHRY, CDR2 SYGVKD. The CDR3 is CAINESASRQETQYL. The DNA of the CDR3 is TGTGCCATCAATGAGTCGGCTAGCAGACAAGAGACCCAGTACTTA.

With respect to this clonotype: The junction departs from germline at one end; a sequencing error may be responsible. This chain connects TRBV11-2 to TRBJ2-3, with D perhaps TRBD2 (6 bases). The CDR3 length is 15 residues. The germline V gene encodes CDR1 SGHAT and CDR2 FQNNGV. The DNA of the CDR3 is TGTGCCAGCTGCTTGGGCGGGATCATCACAGATACGCAGTATTTT. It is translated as CASCLGGIITDTQYF.

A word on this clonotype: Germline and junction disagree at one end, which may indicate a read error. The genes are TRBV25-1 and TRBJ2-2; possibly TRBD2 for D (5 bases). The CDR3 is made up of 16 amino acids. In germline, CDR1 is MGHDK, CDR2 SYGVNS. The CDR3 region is CAIHGAPPPYTGELFF. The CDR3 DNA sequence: TGTGCCATTCATGGCGCTCCGCCGCCTTACACCGGGGAGTTGTTTTTT.

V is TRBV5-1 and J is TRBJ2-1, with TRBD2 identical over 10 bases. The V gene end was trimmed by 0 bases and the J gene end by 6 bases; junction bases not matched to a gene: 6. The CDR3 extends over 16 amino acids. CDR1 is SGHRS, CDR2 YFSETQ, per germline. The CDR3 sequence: CASSLGAGGPLNEQFF. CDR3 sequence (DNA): TGCGCCAGCAGCTTGGGAGCGGGAGGGCCACTCAATGAGCAGTTCTTC.

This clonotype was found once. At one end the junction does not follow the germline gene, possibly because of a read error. CDR3 in amino acids: CTSRARDRGHKRWSNTEAFF. CDR3 coding DNA: TGTACCAGCAGGGCACGGGACAGGGGGCACAAGAGGTGGAGTAACACTGAAGCTTTCTTT. The chain recombines TRBV11-2 with TRBJ1-1, with 12 bases that match TRBD1. CDR1 and CDR2 (germline): SGHAT, FQNNGV. This CDR3 is 20 amino acids long.

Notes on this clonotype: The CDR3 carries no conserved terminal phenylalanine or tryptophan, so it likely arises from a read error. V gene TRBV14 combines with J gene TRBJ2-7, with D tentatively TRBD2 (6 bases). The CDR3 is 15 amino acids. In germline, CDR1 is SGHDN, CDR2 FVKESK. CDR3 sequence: CASSQAAGTGYKQYS. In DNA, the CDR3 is TGTGCCAGCAGCCAGGCGGCGGGGACTGGCTACAAGCAGTACTCC.

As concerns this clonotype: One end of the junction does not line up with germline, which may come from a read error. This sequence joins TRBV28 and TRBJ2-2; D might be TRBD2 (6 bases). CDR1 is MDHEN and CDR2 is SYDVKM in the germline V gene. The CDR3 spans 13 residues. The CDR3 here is CASSLSKSGQLFF. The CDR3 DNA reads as TGTGCCAGCAGTTTGAGCAAGAGCGGGCAGCTGTTTTTT.

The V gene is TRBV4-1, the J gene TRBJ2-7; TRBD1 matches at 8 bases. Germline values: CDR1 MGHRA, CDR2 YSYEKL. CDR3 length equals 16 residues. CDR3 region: CARSQESATGVDEQYF. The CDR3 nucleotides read TGCGCTAGGAGCCAAGAGAGCGCGACAGGGGTCGACGAGCAGTACTTC.

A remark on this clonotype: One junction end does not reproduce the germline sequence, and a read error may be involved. CDR3 bases: TGTGCCAGTAGCTTAACTGACATTGCCTACGAGCAGTACTTT. Translating it yields CASSLTDIAYEQYF. V gene TRBV11-2 combines with J gene TRBJ2-7; unclear D gene. The CDR3 has 14 residues. Germline CDR1 is SGHAT and CDR2 is FQNNGV.

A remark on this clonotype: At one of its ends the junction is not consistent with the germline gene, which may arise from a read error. The DNA of the CDR3 is TGTGCCAGCAGTGAAACCCTTCCCGGGGGCTCGAACACCGGGGAGCGGTTTTTT. This sequence encodes CASSETLPGGSNTGERFF. The rearrangement links TRBV6-1 to TRBJ2-2; D possibly matches TRBD1 or TRBD2 (6 bases each). The CDR3 is made up of 18 amino acids. Germline V gene lookup returns CDR1 MNHNS and CDR2 SASEGT.

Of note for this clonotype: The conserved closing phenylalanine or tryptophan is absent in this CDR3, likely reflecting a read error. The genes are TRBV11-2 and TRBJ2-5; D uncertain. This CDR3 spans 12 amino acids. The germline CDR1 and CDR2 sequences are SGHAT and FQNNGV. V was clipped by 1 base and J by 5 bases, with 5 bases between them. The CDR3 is CASSLVSETQYL. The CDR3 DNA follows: TGTGCCAGCAGCTTAGTCTCCGAGACCCAGTACCTC.

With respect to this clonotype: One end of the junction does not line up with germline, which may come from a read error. CDR3 loop: CTSSFGAGGGIVTDTLYF. The CDR3, as DNA: TGTACCAGCAGCTTCGGAGCGGGAGGAGGGATAGTCACAGATACGCTGTATTTT. The V and J genes are TRBV5-4 and TRBJ2-3; 9 positions agree with TRBD2. Germline-derived CDR1 and CDR2 are SGHNT and YYREEE (reference sequence). This CDR3 is built from 18 residues.

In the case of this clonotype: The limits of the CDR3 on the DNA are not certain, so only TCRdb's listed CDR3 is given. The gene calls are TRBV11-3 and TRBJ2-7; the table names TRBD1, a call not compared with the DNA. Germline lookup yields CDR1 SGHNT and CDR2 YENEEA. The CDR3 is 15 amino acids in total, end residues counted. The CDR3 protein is CASSFGPGTTYEQYF.

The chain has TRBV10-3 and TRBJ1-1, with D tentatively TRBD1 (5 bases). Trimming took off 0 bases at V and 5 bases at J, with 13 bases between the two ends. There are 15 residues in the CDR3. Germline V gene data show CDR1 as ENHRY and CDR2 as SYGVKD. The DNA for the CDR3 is TGTGCCATCAGTGAGTCGACAGTGACGTTGACTGAAGCTTTCTTT. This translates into CAISESTVTLTEAFF.

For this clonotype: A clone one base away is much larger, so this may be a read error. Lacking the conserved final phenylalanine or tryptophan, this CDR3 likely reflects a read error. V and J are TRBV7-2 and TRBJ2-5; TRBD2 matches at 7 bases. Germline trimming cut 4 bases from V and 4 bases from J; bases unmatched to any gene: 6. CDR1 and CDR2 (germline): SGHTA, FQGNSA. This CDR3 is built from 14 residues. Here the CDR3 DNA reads TGTGCCAGCAGCTCCGCGGGGAGGGGAGAGACCCAGTACCTC. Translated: CASSSAGRGETQYL.

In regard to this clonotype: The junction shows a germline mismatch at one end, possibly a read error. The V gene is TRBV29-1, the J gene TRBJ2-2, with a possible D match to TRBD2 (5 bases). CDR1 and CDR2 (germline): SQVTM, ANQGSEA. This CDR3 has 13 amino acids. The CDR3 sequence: CSVGRRGTGELFF. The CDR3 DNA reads TGCAGCGTTGGGAGACGAGGTACCGGGGAGCTGTTTTTC.

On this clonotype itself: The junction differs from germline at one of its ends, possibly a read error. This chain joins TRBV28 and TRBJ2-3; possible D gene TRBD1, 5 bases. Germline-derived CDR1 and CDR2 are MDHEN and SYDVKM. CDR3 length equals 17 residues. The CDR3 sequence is CGSSYDSMRWGTDTQYF. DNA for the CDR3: TGTGGCAGCAGTTATGACAGTATGAGGTGGGGCACAGACACGCAGTATTTT.

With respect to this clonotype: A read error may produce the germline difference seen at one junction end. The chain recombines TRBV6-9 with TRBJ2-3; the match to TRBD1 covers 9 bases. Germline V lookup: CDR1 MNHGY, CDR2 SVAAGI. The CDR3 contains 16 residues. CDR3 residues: CASSGRTGAHTDTPYF. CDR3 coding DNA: TGTGCCAGCAGTGGCCGGACAGGGGCTCATACAGATACGCCGTATTTT.